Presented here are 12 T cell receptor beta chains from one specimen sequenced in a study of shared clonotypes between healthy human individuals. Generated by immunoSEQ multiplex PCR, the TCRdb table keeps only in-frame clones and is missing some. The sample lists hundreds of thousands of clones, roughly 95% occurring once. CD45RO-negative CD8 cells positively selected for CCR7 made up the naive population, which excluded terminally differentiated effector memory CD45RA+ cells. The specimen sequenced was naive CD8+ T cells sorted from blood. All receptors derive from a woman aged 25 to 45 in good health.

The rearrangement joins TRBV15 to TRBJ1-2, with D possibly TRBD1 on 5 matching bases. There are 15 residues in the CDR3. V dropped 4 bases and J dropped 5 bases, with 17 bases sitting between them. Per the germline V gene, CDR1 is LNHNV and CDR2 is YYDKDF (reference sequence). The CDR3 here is CATSKLPWTMYGYTF. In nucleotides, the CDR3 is TGTGCCACCAGCAAACTTCCTTGGACAATGTATGGCTACACCTTC.

CDR3 DNA sequence: TGTGCCAGCAGCGCCGGGACTAGCGGGCTGGAGTTCCCCGGGGAGCTGTTTTTT. As protein: CASSAGTSGLEFPGELFF. J is TRBJ2-2 and V is TRBV5-6; 12 bases align to TRBD2. Germline V CDR1 and CDR2: SGHDT, YYEEEE. The CDR3 runs to 18 residues. Trimming at V came to 4 bases and at J to 6 bases, leaving 13 bases not matched to a gene.

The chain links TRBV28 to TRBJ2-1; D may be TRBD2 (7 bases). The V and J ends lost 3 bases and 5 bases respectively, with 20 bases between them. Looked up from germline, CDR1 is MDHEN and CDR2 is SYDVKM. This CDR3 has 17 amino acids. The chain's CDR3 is CASSFRGAGVIHNEQFF. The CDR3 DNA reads TGTGCCAGCAGTTTTAGGGGGGCGGGAGTAATCCACAATGAGCAGTTCTTC.

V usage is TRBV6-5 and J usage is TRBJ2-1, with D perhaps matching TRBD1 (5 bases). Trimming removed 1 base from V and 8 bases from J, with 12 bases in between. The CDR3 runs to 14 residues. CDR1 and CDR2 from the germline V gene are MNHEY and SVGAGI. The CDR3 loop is CASSYFDEGDEQFF. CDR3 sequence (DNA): TGTGCCAGCAGTTACTTCGACGAAGGGGATGAGCAGTTCTTC.

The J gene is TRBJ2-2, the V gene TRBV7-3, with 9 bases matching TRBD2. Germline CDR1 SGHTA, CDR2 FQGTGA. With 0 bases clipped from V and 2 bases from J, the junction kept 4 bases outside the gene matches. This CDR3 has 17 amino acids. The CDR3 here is CASSLTASGTNTGELFF. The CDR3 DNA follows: TGTGCCAGCAGCTTAACGGCTAGCGGGACCAACACCGGGGAGCTGTTTTTT. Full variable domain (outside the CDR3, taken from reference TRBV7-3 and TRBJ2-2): GAGVSQTPSNKVTEKGKYVELRCDPISGHTALYWYRQSLGQGPEFLIYFQGTGAADDSGLPNDRFFAVRPEGSVSTLKIQRTERGDSAVYLCASSLTASGTNTGELFFGEGSRLTVL.

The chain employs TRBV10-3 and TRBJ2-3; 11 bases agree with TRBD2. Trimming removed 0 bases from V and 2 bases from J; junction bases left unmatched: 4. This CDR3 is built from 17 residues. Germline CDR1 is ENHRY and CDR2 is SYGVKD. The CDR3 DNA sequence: TGTGCCATCAGTGAGTCCTTGACTAGCGGGACCACAGATACGCAGTATTTT. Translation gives CAISESLTSGTTDTQYF.

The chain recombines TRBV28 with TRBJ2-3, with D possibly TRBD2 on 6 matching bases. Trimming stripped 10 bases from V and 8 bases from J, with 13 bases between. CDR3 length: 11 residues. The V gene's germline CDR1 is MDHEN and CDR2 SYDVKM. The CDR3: CATRARGTQYF. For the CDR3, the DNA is TGTGCCACCAGGGCGCGGGGTACGCAGTATTTT.

CDR3 bases: TGTGCCAGCAGTTTGGAGGAACCCAGTCTCTACAATGAGCAGTTCTTC. Translated: CASSLEEPSLYNEQFF. The genes are TRBV27 and TRBJ2-1; maybe TRBD2 (5 bases). Germline-derived CDR1 and CDR2 are MNHEY and SMNVEV (reference sequence). This CDR3 contains 16 residues. Trimming pared 3 bases from V and 3 bases from J, leaving 15 bases between.

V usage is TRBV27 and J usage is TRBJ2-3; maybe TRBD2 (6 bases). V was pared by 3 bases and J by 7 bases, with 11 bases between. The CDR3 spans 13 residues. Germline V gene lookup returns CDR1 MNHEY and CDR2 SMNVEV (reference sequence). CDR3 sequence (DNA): TGTGCCAGCAGTTTGGACTACTCCAATACGCAGTATTTT. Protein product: CASSLDYSNTQYF.

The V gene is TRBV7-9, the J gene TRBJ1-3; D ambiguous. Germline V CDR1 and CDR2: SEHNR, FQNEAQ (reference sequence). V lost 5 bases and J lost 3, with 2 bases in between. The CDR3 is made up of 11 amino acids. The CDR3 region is CASSGGNTIYF. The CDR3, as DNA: TGTGCCAGCAGCGGTGGAAACACCATATATTTT.

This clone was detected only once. CDR3: CASRGGEDGYTF. The CDR3 bases are TGTGCCAGCAGGGGAGGGGAGGATGGCTACACCTTC. The J gene is TRBJ1-2, the V gene TRBV7-9; D is possibly TRBD1 (5 bases). Trimming shortened V by 6 bases and J by 6 bases, and 11 bases separated the two germline ends. The CDR3 is made up of 12 amino acids. The V gene's germline CDR1 is SEHNR and CDR2 FQNEAQ (reference sequence).

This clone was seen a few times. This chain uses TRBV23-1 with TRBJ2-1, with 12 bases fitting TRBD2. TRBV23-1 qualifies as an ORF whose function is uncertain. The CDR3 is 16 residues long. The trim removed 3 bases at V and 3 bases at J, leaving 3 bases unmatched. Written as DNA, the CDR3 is TGCGCCAGCAGTCAGCTACTAGCGGGGGGCTACAATGAGCAGTTCTTC. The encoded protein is CASSQLLAGGYNEQFF.